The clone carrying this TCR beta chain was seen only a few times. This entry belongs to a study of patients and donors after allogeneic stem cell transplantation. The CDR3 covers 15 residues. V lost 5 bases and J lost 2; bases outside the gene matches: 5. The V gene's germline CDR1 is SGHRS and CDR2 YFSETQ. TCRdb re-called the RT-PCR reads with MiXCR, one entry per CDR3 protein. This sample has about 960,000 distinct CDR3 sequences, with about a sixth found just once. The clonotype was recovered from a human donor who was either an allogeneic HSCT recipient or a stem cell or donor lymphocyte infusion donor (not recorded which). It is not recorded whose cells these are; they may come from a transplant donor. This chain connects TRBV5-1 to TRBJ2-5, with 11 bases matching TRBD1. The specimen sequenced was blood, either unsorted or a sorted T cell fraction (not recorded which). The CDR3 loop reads CASRRDRGSQETQYF. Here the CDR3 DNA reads TGCGCCAGCAGACGGGACAGGGGGTCACAAGAGACCCAGTACTTC.